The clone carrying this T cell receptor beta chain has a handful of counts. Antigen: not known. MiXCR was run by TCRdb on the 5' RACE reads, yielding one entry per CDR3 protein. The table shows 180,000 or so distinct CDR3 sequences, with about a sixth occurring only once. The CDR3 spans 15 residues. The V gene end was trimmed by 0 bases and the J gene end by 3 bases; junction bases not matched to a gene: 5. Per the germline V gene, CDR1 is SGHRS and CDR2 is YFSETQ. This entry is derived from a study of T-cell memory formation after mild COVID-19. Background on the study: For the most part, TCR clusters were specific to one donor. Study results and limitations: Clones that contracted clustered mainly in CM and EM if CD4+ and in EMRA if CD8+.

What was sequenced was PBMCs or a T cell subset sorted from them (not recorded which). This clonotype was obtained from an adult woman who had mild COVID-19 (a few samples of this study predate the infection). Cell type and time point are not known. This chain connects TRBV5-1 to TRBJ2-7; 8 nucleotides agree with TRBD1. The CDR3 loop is CASSLAPTGDYEQYF. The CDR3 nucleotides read TGCGCCAGCAGCTTGGCCCCGACAGGGGACTACGAGCAGTACTTC.